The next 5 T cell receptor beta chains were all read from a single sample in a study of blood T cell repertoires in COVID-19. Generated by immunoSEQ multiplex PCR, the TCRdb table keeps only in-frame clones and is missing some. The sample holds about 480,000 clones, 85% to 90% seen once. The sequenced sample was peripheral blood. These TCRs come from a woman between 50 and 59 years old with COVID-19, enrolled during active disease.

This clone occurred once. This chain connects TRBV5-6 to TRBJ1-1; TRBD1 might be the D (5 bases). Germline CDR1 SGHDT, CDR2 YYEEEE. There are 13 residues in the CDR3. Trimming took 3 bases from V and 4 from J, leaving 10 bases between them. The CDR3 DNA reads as TGTGCCAGCAGCTCCCAGGGCGGCACTGAAGCTTTCTTT. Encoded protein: CASSSQGGTEAFF.

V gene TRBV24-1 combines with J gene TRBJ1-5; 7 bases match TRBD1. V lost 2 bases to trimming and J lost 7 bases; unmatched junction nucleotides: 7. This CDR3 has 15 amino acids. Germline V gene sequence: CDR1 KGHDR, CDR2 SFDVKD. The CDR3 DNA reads TGTGCCACCAGTGATTCAACAGGGGTCGGCCAGCCCCAGCATTTT. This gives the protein CATSDSTGVGQPQHF.

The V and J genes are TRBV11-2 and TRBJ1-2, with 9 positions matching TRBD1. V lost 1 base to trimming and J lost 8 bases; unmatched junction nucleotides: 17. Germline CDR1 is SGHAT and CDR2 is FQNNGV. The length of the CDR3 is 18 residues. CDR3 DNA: TGTGCCAGCAGCTTAGGTATGAATGCGGGACAGGGAAATGACGGCTACACCTTC. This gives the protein CASSLGMNAGQGNDGYTF.

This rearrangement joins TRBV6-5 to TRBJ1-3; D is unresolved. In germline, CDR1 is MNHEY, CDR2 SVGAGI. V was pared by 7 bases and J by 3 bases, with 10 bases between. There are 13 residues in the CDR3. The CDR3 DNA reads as TGTGCCAGCATTCCGTCGGGTGGAAACACCATATATTTT. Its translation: CASIPSGGNTIYF.

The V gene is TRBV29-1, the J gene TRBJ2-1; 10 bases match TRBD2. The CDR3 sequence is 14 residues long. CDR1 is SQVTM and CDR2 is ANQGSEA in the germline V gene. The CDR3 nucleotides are TGCACCATTGGGGGAGCGGGGGGGGCGAATGAGCAGTTCTTC. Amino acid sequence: CTIGGAGGANEQFF.